This is a list of T cell receptor beta chains from one sample in a study of blood T cells in healthy people across ages. TCRdb reprocessed the 5' RACE reads via MiXCR and lists one record per CDR3 protein. The sample includes around 940,000 distinct CDR3 sequences, just over 50% seen only once; the top ten take 20% to 25%. Sample: blood. Every receptor here comes from a woman aged 55-69 years in good health. Each CDR3 is given with its conserved first and last residue. A D gene is named only where the DNA matches it firmly. Clone size is given for some rows only: seen once, a few or many times, or a class if the clone is expanded.

V: TRBV5-4; size: .; length: 15; J: TRBJ2-3; D: .; DNA: TGTGCCAGCAGCTTGAATGCGGGAACCACAGATACGCAGTATTTT; CDR3: CASSLNAGTTDTQYF
V: TRBV25-1; size: .; length: 16; J: TRBJ2-1; D: TRBD2; DNA: TGTGCCAGCAGTGACCCCAGCGGGAGAATCTACAATGAGCAGTTCTTC; CDR3: CASSDPSGRIYNEQFF
V: TRBV2; size: few; length: 15; J: TRBJ2-7; D: TRBD2; DNA: TGTGCCAGCGCCAGGGGGGGACTAGCGTCCCACGAGCAGTACTTC; CDR3: CASARGGLASHEQYF
V: TRBV7-3; size: .; length: 15; J: TRBJ2-7; D: TRBD2; DNA: TGTGCCAGCAGCTTGGGAAGCGGGAGGGCCTACGAGCAGTACTTC; CDR3: CASSLGSGRAYEQYF
V: TRBV29-1; size: .; length: 12; J: TRBJ2-2; D: .; DNA: TGCAGCGTCCACTTGAACACCGGGGAGCTGTTTTTT; CDR3: CSVHLNTGELFF
V: TRBV5-1; size: .; length: 15; J: TRBJ2-7; D: .; DNA: TGCGCCAGCCGAGAGTGGACAGTGAGCTCCTACGAGCAGTACTTC; CDR3: CASREWTVSSYEQYF
V: TRBV28; size: .; length: 17; J: TRBJ2-7; D: .; DNA: TGTGCCAGCAGTTTGGCGTGGGGTGGTACGGGAGATTTTCAGCAGTACTTC; CDR3: CASSLAWGGTGDFQQYF
V: TRBV20-1; size: .; length: 14; J: TRBJ2-3; D: .; DNA: TGCAGTGCTAGAGAAGCGGGTAATAGGGATACGCAGTATTTT; CDR3: CSAREAGNRDTQYF
V: TRBV14; size: .; length: 14; J: TRBJ2-3; D: .; DNA: TGTGCCAGCAGCCAAACAGGGTTCGCAGATACGCAGTATTTT; CDR3: CASSQTGFADTQYF
V: TRBV28; size: .; length: 13; J: TRBJ2-7; D: .; DNA: TGTGCAAGCGAGCCTGGTGGGAACTACGAGCAGTACTTC; CDR3: CASEPGGNYEQYF
V: TRBV6-1; size: few; length: 12; J: TRBJ2-3; D: .; DNA: TGTGCCAGCAGCTTAGAGCGTGATACGCAGTATTTT; CDR3: CASSLERDTQYF
V: TRBV7-8; size: few; length: 15; J: TRBJ2-7; D: .; DNA: TGTGCCAGCAGCTTCCCAGGGGCTTTTTCCTACGAGCAGTACTTC; CDR3: CASSFPGAFSYEQYF
V: TRBV24-1; size: .; length: 15; J: TRBJ2-5; D: .; DNA: TGTGCCACCAGTGACACGGAACCCTACGGGGAGACCCAGTACTTC; CDR3: CATSDTEPYGETQYF
V: TRBV20-1; size: .; length: 14; J: TRBJ2-7; D: .; DNA: TGCAGTGCACCCCGACTGGCGGGTCACTACGAGCAGTACTTC; CDR3: CSAPRLAGHYEQYF
V: TRBV20-1; size: .; length: 14; J: TRBJ1-1; D: .; DNA: TGCAGTGCTAGAGATAGCAATTGGAACACTGAAGCTTTCTTT; CDR3: CSARDSNWNTEAFF
V: TRBV10-3; size: few; length: 14; J: TRBJ2-7; D: TRBD1; DNA: TGTGCCACCGGGACAGGGGGTCCCTCCTACGAGCAGTACTTC; CDR3: CATGTGGPSYEQYF
V: TRBV29-1; size: .; length: 16; J: TRBJ2-7; D: .; DNA: TGCAGCGTTGAAGAGAGACGACGCCTGGACTACAATGAGCAGTACTTC; CDR3: CSVEERRRLDYNEQYF